Here is one T cell receptor (beta chain) with its context. Its specificity is unknown. CDR1 MDHEN and CDR2 SYDVKM come from the germline V gene. This CDR3 has 13 residues. The ends lost 8 bases at V and 7 bases at J; junction bases unmatched: 7. These data come from a study of T cells in Graves' hyperthyroidism and ophthalmopathy. The study's findings and limits: Ophthalmopathy prediction by the model preceded onset by a median approximately 5.9 months.

It was RNA transcripts that yielded the amplified TCR beta CDR3 regions. With the HTBI primer set, the TCR CDR3 went through a first round of RT-PCR. TCRdb re-derived calls from the multiplex PCR reads in MiXCR, one entry per CDR3 protein. The sample has 500,000 to 650,000 distinct CDR3 sequences; approximately 15% are singletons. Patients having uncontrolled infection, another autoimmune disease, pregnancy or lactation were not included. The sample was blood. V usage is TRBV28 and J usage is TRBJ2-2; 7 bases match TRBD2. The TCR was taken from a woman aged 50 to 60 with Graves' ophthalmopathy. CDR3 in amino acids: CASHKRGVGELFF. Written as DNA, the CDR3 is TGTGCCAGCCATAAGCGGGGAGTCGGGGAGCTGTTTTTT.